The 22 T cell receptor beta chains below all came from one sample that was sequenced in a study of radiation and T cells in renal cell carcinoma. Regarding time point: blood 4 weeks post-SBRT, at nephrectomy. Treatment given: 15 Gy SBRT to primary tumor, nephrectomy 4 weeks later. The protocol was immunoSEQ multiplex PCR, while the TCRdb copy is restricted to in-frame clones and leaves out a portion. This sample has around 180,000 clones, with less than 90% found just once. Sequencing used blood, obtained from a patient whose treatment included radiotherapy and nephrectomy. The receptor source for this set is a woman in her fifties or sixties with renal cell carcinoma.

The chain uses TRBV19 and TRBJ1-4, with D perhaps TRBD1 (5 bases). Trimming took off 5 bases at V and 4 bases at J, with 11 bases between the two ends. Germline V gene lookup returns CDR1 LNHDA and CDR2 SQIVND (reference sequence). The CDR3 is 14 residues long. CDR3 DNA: TGTGCCAGTAGTCTGGGACTGATTAATGAAAAACTGTTTTTT. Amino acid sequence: CASSLGLINEKLFF.

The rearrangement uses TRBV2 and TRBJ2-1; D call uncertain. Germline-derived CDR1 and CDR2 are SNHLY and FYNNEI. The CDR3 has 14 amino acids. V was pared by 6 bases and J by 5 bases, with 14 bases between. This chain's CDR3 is CASRAMSTDNEQFF. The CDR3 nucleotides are TGTGCCAGCAGGGCTATGTCGACGGACAATGAGCAGTTCTTC. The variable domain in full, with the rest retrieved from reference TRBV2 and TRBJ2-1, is EPEVTQTPSHQVTQMGQEVILRCVPISNHLYFYWYRQILGQKVEFLVSFYNNEISEKSEIFDDQFSVERPDGSNFTLKIRSTKLEDSAMYFCASRAMSTDNEQFFGPGTRLTVL.

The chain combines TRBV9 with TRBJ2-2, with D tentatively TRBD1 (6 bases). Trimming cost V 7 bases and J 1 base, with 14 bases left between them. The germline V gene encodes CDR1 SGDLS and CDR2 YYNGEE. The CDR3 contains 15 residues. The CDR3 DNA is TGTGCCAGCGCGACTGGGGGCTGGAACACCGGGGAGCTGTTTTTT. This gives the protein CASATGGWNTGELFF.

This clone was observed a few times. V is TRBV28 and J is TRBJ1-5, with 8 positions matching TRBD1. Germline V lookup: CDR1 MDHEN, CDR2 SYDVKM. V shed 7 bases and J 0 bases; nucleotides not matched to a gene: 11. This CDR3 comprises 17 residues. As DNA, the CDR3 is TGTGCCAGCATCCCCGGAGCAGGGGGCCATAGCAATCAGCCCCAGCATTTT. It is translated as CASIPGAGGHSNQPQHF. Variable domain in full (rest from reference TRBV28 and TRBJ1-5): DVKVTQSSRYLVKRTGEKVFLECVQDMDHENMFWYRQDPGLGLRLIYFSYDVKMKEKGDIPEGYSVSREKKERFSLILESASTNQTSMYLCASIPGAGGHSNQPQHFGDGTRLSIL.

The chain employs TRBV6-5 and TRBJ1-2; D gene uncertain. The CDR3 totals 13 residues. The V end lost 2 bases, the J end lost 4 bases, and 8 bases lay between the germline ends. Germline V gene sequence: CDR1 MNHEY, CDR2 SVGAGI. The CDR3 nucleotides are TGTGCCAGCAGTTACGAGGCTGGCTATGGCTACACCTTC. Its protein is CASSYEAGYGYTF.

The CDR3 sequence is CASSSQGAPWQPQHF. CDR3 DNA sequence: TGTGCCAGCAGCTCTCAGGGGGCGCCGTGGCAGCCCCAGCATTTT. The genes are TRBV5-6 and TRBJ1-5; 8 bases line up with TRBD1. The trim removed 3 bases at V and 7 bases at J, leaving 9 bases unmatched. Germline V gives CDR1 SGHDT, CDR2 YYEEEE. The CDR3 has 15 residues.

DNA of the CDR3: TGTGCCAGCAGCACTTACCGGGACAGGGTAGACTACGAGCAGTACTTC. Its protein product is CASSTYRDRVDYEQYF. The chain employs TRBV13 and TRBJ2-7, with 9 bases aligning to TRBD1. J gave up 3 bases and V 5 bases, and 11 bases lay outside the gene matches. Germline assignment: CDR1 PRHDT and CDR2 FYEKMQ (reference sequence). This CDR3 has 16 amino acids.

The CDR3 reads CATQQYPNTEAFF. As DNA, the CDR3 is TGTGCCACCCAACAGTACCCGAACACTGAAGCTTTCTTT. This sequence joins TRBV2 and TRBJ1-1; no clear D gene. This CDR3 contains 13 residues. In germline, CDR1 is SNHLY, CDR2 FYNNEI. V dropped 10 bases and J dropped 1 base, with 13 bases sitting between them.

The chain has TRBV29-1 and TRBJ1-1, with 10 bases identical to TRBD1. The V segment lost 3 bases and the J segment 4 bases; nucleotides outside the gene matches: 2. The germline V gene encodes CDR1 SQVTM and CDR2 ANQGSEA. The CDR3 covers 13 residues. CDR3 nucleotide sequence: TGCAGCGTTGAGACAGGGGGCGGCACTGAAGCTTTCTTT. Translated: CSVETGGGTEAFF.

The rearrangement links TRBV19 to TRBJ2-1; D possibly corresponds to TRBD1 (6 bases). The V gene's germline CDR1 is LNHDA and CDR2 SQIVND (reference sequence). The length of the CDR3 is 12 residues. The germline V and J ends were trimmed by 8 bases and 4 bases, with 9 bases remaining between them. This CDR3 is CASGDRYNEQFF. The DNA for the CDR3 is TGTGCCAGTGGCGACAGGTACAATGAGCAGTTCTTC.

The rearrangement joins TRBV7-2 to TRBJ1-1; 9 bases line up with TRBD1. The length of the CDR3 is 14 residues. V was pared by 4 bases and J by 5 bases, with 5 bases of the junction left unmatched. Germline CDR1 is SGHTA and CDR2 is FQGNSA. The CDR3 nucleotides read TGTGCCAGCAGCTGGGGGACAGGGAATACTGAAGCTTTCTTT. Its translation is CASSWGTGNTEAFF.

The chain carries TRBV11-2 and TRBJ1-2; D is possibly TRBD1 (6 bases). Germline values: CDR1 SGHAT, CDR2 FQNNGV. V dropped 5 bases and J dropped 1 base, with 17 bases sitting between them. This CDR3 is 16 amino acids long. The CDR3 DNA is TGTGCCAGCAGCGTAACGACAGGTCCGGGTAACTATGGCTACACCTTC. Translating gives CASSVTTGPGNYGYTF.

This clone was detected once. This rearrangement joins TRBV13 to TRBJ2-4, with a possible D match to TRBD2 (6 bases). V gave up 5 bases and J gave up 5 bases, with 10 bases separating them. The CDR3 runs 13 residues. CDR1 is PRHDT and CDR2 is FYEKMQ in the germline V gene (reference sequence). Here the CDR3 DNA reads TGTGCCAGCAGCGGGCGCGGGGAAAACATTCAGTACTTC. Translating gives CASSGRGENIQYF.

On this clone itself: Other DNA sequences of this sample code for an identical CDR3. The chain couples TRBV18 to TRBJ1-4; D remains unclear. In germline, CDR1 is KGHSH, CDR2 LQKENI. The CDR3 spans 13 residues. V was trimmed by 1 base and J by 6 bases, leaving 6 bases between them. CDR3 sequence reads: CASSPRGDEKLFF. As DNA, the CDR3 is TGTGCCAGCTCACCACGGGGAGATGAAAAACTGTTTTTT. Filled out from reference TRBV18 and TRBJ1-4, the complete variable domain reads NAGVMQNPRHLVRRRGQEARLRCSPMKGHSHVYWYRQLPEEGLKFMVYLQKENIIDESGMPKERFSAEFPKEGPSILRIQQVVRGDSAAYFCASSPRGDEKLFFGSGTQLSVL.

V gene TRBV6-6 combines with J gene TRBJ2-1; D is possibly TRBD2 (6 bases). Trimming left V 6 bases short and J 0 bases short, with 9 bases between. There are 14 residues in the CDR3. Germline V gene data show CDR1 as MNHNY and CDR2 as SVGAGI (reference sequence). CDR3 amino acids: CASSRGSSYNEQFF. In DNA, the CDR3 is TGTGCCAGCAGCCGGGGGAGCTCCTACAATGAGCAGTTCTTC.

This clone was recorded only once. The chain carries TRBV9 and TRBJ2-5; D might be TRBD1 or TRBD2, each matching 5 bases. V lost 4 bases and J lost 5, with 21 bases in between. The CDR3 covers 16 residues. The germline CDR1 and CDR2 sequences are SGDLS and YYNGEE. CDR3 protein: CASSPRDQHPWETQYF. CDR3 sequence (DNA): TGTGCCAGCAGCCCCCGGGACCAGCACCCATGGGAGACCCAGTACTTC.

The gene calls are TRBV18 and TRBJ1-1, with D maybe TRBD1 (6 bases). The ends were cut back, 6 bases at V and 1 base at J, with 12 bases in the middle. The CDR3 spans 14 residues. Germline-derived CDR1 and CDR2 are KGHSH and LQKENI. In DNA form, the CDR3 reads TGTGCCAGCTCGCCAGGGGCAGGGAACACTGAAGCTTTCTTT. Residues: CASSPGAGNTEAFF.

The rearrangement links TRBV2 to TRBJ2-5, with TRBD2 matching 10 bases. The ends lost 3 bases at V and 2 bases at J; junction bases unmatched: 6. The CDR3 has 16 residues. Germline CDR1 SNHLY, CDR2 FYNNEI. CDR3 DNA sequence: TGTGCCAGCAGTGAGTCTAGCGGGAGCCAACAAGAGACCCAGTACTTC. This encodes CASSESSGSQQETQYF.

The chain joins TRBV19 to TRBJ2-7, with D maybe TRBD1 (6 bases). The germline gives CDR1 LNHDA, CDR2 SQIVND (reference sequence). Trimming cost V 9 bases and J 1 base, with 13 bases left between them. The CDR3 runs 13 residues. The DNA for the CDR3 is TGTGCCAGCTCTAATCAGGGGTCCTACGAGCAGTACTTC. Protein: CASSNQGSYEQYF.

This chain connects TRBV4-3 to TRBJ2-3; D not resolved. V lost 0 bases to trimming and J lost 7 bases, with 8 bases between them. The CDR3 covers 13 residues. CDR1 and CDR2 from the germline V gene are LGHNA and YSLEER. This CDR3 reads CASSQDDWNTQYF. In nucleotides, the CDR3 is TGCGCCAGCAGCCAAGACGACTGGAATACGCAGTATTTT.

CDR3 nucleotide sequence: TGTGCCAGCAGCTTCGAGGGTCAGGGCACAGATACGCAGTATTTT. Translation gives CASSFEGQGTDTQYF. The chain recombines TRBV7-9 with TRBJ2-3, with TRBD2 as a possible D gene (5 bases). CDR3 length: 15 residues. Germline lookup yields CDR1 SEHNR and CDR2 FQNEAQ (reference sequence). Trimming shortened V by 3 bases and J by 1 base, and 11 bases separated the two germline ends.

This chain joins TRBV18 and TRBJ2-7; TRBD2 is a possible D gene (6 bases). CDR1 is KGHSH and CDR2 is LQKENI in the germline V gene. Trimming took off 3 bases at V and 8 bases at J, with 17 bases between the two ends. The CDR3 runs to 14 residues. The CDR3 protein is CASSPRDRNDQQYF. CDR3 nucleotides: TGTGCCAGCTCACCGCGGGACCGAAACGATCAGCAGTACTTC. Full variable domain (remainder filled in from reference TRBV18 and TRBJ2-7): NAGVMQNPRHLVRRRGQEARLRCSPMKGHSHVYWYRQLPEEGLKFMVYLQKENIIDESGMPKERFSAEFPKEGPSILRIQQVVRGDSAAYFCASSPRDRNDQQYFGPGTRLTVT.